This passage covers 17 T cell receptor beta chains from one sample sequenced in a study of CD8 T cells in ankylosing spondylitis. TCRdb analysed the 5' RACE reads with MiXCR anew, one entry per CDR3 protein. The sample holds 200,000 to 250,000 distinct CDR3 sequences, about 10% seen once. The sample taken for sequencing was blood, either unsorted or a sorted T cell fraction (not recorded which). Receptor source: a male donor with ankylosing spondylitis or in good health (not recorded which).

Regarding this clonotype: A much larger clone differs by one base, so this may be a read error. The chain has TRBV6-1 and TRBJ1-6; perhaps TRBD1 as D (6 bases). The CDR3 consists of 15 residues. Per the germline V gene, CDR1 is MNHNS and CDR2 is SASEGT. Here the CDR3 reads CANSEEGGRNSPLHF. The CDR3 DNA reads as TGTGCCAACAGTGAAGAGGGGGGGCGGAATTCACCCCTCCACTTT.

The CDR3 reads CASSQNSNQPQHF. The CDR3 nucleotides read TGTGCCAGCAGTCAAAATAGCAATCAGCCCCAGCATTTT. V and J are TRBV6-1 and TRBJ1-5; D gene ambiguous. Trimming stripped 5 bases from V and 0 bases from J, with 5 bases between. This CDR3 has 13 residues. Germline CDR1 reads MNHNS; CDR2 reads SASEGT.

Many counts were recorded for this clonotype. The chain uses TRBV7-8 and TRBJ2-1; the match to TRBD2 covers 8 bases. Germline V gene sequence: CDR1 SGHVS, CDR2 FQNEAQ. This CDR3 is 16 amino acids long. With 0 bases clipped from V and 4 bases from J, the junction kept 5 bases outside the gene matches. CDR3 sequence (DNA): TGTGCCAGCAGCTTAGCGCGAGCGGGGGTTTACAATGAGCAGTTCTTC. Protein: CASSLARAGVYNEQFF.

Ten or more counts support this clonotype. In nucleotides, the CDR3 is TGTGCCAGCAGCTTGGGACAGGGGGCAGCGAATGAGCAGTTCTTC. Protein sequence: CASSLGQGAANEQFF. V and J are TRBV5-6 and TRBJ2-1; 10 bases align to TRBD1. The junction had 4 bases not matched to a gene; V was cut back by 0 bases and J by 7 bases. CDR3 size: 15 residues. Germline V gene data show CDR1 as SGHDT and CDR2 as YYEEEE.

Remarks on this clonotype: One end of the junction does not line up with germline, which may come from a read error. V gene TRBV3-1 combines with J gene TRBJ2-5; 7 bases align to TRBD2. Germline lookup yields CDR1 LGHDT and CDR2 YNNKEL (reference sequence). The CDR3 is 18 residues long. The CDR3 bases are TGTGCCACCAGCCGAGGGTGGAAAACAGCGGGGCACCAAGAGACCCAGTACTTC. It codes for CATSRGWKTAGHQETQYF.

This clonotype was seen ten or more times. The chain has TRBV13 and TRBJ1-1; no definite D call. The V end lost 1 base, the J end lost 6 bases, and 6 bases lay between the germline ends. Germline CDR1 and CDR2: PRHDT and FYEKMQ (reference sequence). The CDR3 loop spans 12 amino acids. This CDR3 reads CASSLVTSEAFF. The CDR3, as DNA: TGTGCCAGCAGCTTAGTGACCTCTGAAGCTTTCTTT.

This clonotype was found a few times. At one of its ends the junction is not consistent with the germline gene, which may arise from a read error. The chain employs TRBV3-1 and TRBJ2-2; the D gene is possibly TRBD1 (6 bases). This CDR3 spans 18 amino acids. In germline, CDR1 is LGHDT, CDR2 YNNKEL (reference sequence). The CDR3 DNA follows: TGTGCCTGCAGCCAATCGGGACATATTAAAACGAACACCGGGGAGCTGTTTTTT. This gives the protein CACSQSGHIKTNTGELFF. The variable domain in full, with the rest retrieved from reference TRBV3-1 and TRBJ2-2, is DTAVSQTPKYLVTQMGNDKSIKCEQNLGHDTMYWYKQDSKKFLKIMFSYNNKELIINETVPNRFSPKSPDKAHLNLHINSLELGDSAVYFCACSQSGHIKTNTGELFFGEGSRLTVL.

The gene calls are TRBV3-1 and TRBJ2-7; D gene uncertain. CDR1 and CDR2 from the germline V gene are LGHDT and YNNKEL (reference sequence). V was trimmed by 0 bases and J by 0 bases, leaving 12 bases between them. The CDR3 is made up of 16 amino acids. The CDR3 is CASSQESGSLSYEQYF. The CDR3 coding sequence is TGTGCCAGCAGCCAAGAGTCGGGCAGCCTCTCCTACGAGCAGTACTTC.

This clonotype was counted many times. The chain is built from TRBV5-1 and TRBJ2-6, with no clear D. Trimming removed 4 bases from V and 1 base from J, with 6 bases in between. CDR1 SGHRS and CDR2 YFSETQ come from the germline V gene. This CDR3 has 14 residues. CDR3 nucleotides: TGCGCCAGCAGCCCGCCTTCTGGGGCCAACGTCCTGACTTTC. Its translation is CASSPPSGANVLTF.

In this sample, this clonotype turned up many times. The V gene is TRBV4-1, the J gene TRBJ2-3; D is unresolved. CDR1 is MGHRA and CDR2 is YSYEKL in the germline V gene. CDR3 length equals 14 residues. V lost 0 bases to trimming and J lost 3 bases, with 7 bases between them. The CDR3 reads CASSQEHRTDTQYF. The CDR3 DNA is TGCGCCAGCAGCCAAGAGCACCGGACAGATACGCAGTATTTT.

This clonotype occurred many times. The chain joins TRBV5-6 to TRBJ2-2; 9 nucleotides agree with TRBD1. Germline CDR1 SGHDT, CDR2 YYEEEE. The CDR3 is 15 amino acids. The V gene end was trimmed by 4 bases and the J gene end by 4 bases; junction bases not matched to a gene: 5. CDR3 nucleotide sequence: TGTGCCAGCAGCGCGACAGGGGGTCGCACCGGGGAGCTGTTTTTT. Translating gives CASSATGGRTGELFF.

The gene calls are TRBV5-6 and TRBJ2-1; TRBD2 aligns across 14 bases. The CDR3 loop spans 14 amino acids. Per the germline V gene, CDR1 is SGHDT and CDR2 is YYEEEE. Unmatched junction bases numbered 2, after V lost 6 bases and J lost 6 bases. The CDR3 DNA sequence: TGTGCCAGCACCGGACTAGCGGGAGGCAATGAGCAGTTCTTC. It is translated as CASTGLAGGNEQFF.

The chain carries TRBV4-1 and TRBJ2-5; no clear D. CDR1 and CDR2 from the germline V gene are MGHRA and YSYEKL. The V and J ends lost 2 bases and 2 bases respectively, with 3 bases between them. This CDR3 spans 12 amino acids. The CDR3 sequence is CASSQQQETQYF. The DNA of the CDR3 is TGCGCCAGCAGCCAACAGCAAGAGACCCAGTACTTC.

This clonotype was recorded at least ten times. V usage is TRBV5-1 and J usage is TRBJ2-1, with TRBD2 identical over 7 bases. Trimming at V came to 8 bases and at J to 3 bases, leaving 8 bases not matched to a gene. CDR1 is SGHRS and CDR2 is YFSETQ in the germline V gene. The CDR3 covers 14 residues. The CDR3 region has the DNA TGCGCCAGTTCGGGGGGTTACTTCTACAATGAGCAGTTCTTC. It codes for CASSGGYFYNEQFF.

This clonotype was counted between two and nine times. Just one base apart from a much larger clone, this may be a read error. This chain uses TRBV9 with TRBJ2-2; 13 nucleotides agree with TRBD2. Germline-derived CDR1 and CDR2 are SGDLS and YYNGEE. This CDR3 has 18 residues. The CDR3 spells CASSARLAGGSNAGELFF. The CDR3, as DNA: TGTGCCAGCAGCGCCCGACTAGCGGGAGGATCGAACGCCGGGGAGCTGTTTTTT.

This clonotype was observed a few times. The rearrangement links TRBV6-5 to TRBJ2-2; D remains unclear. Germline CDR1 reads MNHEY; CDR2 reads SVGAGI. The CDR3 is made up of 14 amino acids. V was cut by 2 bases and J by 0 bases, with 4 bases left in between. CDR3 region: CASSYTANTGELFF. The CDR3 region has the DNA TGTGCCAGCAGTTACACGGCGAACACCGGGGAGCTGTTTTTT.

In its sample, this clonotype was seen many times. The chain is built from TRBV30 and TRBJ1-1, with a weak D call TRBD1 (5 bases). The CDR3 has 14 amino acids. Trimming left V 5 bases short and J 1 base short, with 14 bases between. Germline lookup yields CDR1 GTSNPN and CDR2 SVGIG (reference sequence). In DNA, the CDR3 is TGTGCCTGGCATCCGGGACGGGGGAACACTGAAGCTTTCTTT. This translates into CAWHPGRGNTEAFF.